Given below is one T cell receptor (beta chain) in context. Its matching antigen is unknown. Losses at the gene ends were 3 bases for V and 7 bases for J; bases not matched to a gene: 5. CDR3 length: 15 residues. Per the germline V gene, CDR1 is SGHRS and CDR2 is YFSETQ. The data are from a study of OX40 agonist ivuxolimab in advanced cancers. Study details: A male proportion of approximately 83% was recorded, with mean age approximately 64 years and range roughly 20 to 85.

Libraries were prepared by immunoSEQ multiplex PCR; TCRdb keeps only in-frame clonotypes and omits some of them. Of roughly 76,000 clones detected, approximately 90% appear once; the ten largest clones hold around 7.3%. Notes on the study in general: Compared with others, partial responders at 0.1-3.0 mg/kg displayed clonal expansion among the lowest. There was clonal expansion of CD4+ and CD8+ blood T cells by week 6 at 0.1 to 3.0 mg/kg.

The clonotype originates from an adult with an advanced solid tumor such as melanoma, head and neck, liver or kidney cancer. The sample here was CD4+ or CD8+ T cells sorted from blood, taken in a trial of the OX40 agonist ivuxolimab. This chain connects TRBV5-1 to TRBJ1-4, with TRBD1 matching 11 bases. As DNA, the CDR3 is TGCGCCAGCAGCTGGACAGGGGGCCGCGGTGAAAAACTGTTTTTT. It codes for CASSWTGGRGEKLFF.